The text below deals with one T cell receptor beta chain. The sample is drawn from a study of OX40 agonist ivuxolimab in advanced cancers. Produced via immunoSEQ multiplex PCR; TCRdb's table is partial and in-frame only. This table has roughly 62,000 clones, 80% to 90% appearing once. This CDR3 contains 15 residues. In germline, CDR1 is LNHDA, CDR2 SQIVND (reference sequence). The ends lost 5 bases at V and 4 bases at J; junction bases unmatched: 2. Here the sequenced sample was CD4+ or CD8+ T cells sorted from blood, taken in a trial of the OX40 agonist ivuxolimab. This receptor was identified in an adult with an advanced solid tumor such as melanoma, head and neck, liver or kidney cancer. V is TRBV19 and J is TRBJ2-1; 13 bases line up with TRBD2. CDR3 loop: CASSPGLAGYNEQFF. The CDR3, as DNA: TGTGCCAGTAGTCCGGGACTAGCGGGGTACAATGAGCAGTTCTTC.